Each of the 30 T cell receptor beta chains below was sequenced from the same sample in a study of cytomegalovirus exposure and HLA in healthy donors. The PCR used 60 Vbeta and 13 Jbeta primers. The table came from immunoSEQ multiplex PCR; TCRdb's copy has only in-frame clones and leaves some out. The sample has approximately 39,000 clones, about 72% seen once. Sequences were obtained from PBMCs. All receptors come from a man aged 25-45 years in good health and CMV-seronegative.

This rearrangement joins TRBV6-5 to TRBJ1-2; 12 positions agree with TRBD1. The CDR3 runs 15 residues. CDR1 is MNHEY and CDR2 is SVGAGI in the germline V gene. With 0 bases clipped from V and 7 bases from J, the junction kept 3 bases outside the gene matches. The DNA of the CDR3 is TGTGCCAGCAGTTACTCGGGACAGGGGGCAGGTGGCTACACCTTC. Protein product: CASSYSGQGAGGYTF.

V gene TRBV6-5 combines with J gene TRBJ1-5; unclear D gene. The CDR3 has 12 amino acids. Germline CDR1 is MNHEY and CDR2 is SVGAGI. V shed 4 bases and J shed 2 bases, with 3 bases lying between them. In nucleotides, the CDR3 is TGTGCCAGCAGTTCAGGCAATCAGCCCCAGCATTTT. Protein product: CASSSGNQPQHF.

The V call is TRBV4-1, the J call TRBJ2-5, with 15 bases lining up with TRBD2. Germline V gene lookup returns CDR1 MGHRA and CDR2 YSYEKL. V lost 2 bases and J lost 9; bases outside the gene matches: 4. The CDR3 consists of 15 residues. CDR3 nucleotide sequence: TGCGCCAGCAGCCAAAGGACTAGCGGGGGGGCGGCCCAGTACTTC. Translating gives CASSQRTSGGAAQYF.

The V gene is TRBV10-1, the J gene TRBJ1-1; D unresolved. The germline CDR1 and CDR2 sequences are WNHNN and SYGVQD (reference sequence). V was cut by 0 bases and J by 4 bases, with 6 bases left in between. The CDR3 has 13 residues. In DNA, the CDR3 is TGCGCCAGCAGTGAGTCCTCGGGCACTGAAGCTTTCTTT. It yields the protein CASSESSGTEAFF.

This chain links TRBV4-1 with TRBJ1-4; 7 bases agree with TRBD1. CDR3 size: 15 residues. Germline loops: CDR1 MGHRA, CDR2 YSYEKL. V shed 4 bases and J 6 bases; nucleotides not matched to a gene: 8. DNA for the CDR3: TGCGCCAGCAGCCCATCAGGGGGAGGTTATGAAAAACTGTTTTTT. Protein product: CASSPSGGGYEKLFF.

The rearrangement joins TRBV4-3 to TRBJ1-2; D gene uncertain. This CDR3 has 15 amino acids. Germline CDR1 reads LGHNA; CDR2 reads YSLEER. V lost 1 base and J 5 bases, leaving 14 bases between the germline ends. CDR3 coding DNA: TGCGCCAGCAGCCAAGTGCTCGGGGAATCTTATGGCTACACCTTC. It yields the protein CASSQVLGESYGYTF.

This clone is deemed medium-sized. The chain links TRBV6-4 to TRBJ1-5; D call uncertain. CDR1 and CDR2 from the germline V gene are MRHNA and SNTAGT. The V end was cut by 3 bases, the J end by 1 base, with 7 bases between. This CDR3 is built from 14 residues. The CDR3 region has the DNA TGTGCCAGCAGTGAGGAGGGAAGCAATCAGCCCCAGCATTTT. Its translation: CASSEEGSNQPQHF.

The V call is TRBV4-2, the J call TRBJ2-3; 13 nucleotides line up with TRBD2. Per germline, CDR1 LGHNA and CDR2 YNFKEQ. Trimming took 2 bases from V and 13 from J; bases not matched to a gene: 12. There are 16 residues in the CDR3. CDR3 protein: CASSQSGTSGAPVEYF. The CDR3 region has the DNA TGTGCCAGCAGCCAATCAGGGACTAGCGGGGCCCCAGTTGAGTATTTT.

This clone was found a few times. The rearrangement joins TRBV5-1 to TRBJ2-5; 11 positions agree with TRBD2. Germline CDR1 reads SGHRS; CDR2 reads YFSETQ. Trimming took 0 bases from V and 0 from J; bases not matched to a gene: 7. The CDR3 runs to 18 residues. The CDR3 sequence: CASSLVLISGGDQETQYF. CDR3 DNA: TGCGCCAGCAGCTTGGTCCTAATTAGCGGGGGGGACCAAGAGACCCAGTACTTC.

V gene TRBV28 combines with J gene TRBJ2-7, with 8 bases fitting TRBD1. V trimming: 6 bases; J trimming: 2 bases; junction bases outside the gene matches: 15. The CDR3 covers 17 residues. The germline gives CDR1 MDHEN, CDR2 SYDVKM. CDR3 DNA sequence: TGTGCCAGCAGGCCTTCACTTGGGACAGGCAAAACCTACGAGCAGTACTTC. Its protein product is CASRPSLGTGKTYEQYF.

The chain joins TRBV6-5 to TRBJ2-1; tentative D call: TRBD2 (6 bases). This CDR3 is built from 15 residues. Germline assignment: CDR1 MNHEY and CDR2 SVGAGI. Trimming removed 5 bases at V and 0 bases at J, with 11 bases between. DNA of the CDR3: TGTGCCAGCAGTCGGGACTCCAGCTCCTACAATGAGCAGTTCTTC. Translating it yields CASSRDSSSYNEQFF.

CDR3 coding DNA: TGTGCCAGTCAGATCACAGGGGCCTACGAGCAGTACTTC. It encodes CASQITGAYEQYF. The chain couples TRBV6-1 to TRBJ2-7; 7 positions agree with TRBD1. This CDR3 has 13 residues. V lost 9 bases to trimming and J lost 2 bases; unmatched junction nucleotides: 7. CDR1 and CDR2 (germline): MNHNS, SASEGT.

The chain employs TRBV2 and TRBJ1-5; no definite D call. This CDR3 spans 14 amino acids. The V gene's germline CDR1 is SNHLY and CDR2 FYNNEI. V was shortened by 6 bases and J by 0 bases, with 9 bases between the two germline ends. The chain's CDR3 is CASRTEFSNQPQHF. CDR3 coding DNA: TGTGCCAGCAGAACGGAGTTTAGCAATCAGCCCCAGCATTTT.

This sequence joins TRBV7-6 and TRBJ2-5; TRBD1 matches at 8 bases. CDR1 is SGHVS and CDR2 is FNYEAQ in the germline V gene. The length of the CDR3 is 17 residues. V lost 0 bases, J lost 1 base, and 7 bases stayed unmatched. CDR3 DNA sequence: TGTGCCAGCAGCTTAGCTATAGACAGGGGTTTCCAAGAGACCCAGTACTTC. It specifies CASSLAIDRGFQETQYF.

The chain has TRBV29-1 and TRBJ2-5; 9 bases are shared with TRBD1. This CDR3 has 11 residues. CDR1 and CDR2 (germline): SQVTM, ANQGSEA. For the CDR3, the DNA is TGCAGGGGACAGGGCTGGAAGACCCAGTACTTC. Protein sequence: CRGQGWKTQYF.

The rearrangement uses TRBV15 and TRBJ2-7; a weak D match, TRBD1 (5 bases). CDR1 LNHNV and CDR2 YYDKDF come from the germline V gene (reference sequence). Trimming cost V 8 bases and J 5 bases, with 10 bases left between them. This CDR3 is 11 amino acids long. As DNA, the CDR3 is TGTGCCACCCAGGGCGCCCACGAGCAGTACTTC. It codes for CATQGAHEQYF.

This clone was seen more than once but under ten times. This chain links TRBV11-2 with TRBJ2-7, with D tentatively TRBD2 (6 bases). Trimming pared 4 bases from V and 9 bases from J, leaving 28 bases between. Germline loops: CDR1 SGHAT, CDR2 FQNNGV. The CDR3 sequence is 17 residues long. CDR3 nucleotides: TGTGCCAGCAGCTCAAACGGGGCGGGTAGCGGAGCTAAAGTGCAGTACTTC. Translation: CASSSNGAGSGAKVQYF.

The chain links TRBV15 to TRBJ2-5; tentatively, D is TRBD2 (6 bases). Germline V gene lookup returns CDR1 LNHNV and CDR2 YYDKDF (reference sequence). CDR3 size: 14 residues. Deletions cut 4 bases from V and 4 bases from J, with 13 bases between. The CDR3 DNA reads TGTGCCACCAGCACCCGGGAGCTGGGAGAGACCCAGTACTTC. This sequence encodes CATSTRELGETQYF.

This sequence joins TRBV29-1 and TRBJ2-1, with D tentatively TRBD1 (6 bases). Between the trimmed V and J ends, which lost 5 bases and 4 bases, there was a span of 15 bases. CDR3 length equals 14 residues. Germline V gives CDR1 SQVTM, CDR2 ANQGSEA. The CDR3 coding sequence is TGCAGCGTTCCAGGAAAGGGGACATACAATGAGCAGTTCTTC. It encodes CSVPGKGTYNEQFF.

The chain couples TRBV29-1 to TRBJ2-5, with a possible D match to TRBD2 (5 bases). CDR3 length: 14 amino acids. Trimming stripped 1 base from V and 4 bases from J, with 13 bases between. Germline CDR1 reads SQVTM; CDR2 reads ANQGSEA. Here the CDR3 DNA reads TGCAGCGTTGAAGCTCCGAGGGTGGGAGAGACCCAGTACTTC. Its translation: CSVEAPRVGETQYF.

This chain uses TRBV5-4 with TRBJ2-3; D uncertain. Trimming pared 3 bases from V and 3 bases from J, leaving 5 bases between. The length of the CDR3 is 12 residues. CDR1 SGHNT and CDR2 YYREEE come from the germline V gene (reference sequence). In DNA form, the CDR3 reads TGTGCCAGCAGCTATAGTACAGATACGCAGTATTTT. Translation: CASSYSTDTQYF.

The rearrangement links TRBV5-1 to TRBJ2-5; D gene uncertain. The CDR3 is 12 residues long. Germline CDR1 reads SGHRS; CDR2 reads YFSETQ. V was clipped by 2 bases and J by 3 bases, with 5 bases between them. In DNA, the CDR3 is TGCGCCAGCAGCTTCCCCGAAGAGACCCAGTACTTC. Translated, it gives CASSFPEETQYF.

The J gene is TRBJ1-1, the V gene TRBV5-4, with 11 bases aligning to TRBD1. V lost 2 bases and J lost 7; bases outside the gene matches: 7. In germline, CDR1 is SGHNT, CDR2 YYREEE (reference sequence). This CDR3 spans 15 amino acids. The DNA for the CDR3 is TGTGCCAGCAGCTTAGACGGACAGGGGGCAGGTGAAGCTTTCTTT. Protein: CASSLDGQGAGEAFF.

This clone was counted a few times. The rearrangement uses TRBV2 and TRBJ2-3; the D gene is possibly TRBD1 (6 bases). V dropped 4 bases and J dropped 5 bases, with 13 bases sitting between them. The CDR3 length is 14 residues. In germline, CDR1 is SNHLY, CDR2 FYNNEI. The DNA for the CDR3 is TGTGCCAGCAGTGTGGCAGGGGACGAAGATACGCAGTATTTT. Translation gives CASSVAGDEDTQYF.

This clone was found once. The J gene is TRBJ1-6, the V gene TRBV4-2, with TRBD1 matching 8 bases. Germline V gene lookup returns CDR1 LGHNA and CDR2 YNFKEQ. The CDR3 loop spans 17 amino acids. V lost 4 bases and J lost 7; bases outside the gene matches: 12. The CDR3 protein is CASSPKVVGTGNSPLHF. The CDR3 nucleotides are TGTGCCAGCAGCCCAAAGGTCGTGGGGACAGGCAATTCACCCCTCCACTTT.

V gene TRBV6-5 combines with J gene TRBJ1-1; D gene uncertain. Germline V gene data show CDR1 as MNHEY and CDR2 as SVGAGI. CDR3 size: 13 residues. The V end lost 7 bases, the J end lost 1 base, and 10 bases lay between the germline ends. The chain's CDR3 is CASTPTQNTEAFF. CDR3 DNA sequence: TGTGCCAGCACCCCTACCCAGAACACTGAAGCTTTCTTT.

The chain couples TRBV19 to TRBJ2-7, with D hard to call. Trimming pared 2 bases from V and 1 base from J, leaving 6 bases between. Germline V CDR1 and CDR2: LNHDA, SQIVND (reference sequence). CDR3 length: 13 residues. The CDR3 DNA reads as TGTGCCAGTAGTATACACAGATCCTACGAGCAGTACTTC. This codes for CASSIHRSYEQYF.

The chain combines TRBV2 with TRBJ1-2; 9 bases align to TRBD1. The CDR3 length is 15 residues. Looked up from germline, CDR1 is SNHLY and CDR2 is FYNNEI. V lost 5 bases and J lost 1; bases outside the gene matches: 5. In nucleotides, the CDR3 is TGTGCCAGCAGTCCATACAGGGGGCGTAACTATGGCTACACCTTC. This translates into CASSPYRGRNYGYTF.

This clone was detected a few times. The CDR3 nucleotides are TGTGCCAGCAGTTACCCGGGATACTATGGCTACACCTTC. Translating it yields CASSYPGYYGYTF. This chain uses TRBV6-5 with TRBJ1-2, with no clear D. Trimming cost V 2 bases and J 3 bases, with 7 bases left between them. Germline V gene sequence: CDR1 MNHEY, CDR2 SVGAGI. The CDR3 length is 13 residues.

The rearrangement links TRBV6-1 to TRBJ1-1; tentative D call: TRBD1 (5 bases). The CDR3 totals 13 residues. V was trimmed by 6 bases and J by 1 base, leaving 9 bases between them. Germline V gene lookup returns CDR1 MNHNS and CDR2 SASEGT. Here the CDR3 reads CASRTDRNTEAFF. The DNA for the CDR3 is TGTGCCAGCAGAACAGACAGGAACACTGAAGCTTTCTTT.